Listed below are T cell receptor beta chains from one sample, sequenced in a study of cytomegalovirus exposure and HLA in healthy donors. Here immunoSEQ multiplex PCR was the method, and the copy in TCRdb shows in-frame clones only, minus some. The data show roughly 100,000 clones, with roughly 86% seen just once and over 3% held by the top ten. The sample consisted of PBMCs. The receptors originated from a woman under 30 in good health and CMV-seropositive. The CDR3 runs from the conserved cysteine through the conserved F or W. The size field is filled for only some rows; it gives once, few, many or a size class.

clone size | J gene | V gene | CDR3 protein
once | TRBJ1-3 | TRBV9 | CASSADGVSGNTIYF
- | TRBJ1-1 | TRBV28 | CASNEQGGPEAFF
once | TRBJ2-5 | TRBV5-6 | CASSPQRGSRETQYF
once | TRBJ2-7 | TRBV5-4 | CASSFGQNFEQYF
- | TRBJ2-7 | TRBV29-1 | CSGRDGRVGYEQYF
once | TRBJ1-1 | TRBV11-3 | CASTMTGEVEAFF
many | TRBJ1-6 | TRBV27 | CASSPQGDYYNSPLHF
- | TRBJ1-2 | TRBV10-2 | CASSIRQDYGYTF
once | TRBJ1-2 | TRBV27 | CASSLGQDYGYTF
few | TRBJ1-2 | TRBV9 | CASSAATGVGYTF
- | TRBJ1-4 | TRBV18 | CASSPGATNEKLFF
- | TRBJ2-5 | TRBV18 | CASSPIRRHPQETQYF
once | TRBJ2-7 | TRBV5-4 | CASSLGTSGGYEQYF
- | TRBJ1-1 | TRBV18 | CASSPGTGFNGYSSF
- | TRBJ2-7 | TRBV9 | CASSSTGFSYEQYF
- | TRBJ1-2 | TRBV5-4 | CASSTGTGGLGGYGYTF
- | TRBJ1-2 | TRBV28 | CASSLGALYGYTF
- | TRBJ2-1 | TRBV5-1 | CASSPEGRGVQEQFF
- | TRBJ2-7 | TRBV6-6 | CASSYTTGGFYEQYF
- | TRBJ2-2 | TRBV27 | CASTERGSNTGELFF
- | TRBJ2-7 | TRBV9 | CASSGPGQGGEQYF